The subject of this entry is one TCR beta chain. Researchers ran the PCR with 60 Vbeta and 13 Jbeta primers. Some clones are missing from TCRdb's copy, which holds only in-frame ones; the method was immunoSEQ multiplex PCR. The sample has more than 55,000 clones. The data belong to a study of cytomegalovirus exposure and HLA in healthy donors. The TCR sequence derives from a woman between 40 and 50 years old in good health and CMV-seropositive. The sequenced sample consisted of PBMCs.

The CDR3 nucleotides are TGTGCCAGCAGCGTAGGCGAGTCGGGGGTATACAATGAGCAGTTCTTC. Protein: CASSVGESGVYNEQFF. The genes are TRBV9 and TRBJ2-1; weak D call: TRBD2 (6 bases). Germline lookup yields CDR1 SGDLS and CDR2 YYNGEE. This CDR3 has 16 amino acids. The V gene lost 0 bases and the J gene lost 4 bases, with 14 bases spanning the gap.